The clone carrying this T cell receptor (beta chain) has only a few counts. Its antigen is currently unknown. What was amplified from RNA transcripts were TCR beta CDR3 regions. The primer set for the first-round RT-PCR of the TCR CDR3 was HTBI. TCRdb processed the multiplex PCR reads anew with MiXCR; each CDR3 protein has one entry. The table records about 260,000 distinct CDR3 sequences, 20% to 30% of them present only once. The authors obtained PBMCs from roughly 9.7 ml of fresh peripheral blood. The V gene end was trimmed by 6 bases and the J gene end by 7 bases; junction bases not matched to a gene: 12. This CDR3 comprises 15 residues. This entry belongs to a study of T cells in Graves' hyperthyroidism and ophthalmopathy. Notes on the study in general: Most clonotypes that expanded in the thyroid above 0.001 also showed up in blood.

The sample was blood. The sequence derives from a man aged 35-49 years with Graves' hyperthyroidism that later progressed to Graves' ophthalmopathy. The rearrangement joins TRBV12-3 or TRBV12-4 to TRBJ1-1, with 9 bases that match TRBD1. CDR3 region: CASRSSGTGRGEAFF. In DNA, the CDR3 is TGTGCCAGCAGATCATCCGGGACAGGGAGAGGTGAAGCTTTCTTT.